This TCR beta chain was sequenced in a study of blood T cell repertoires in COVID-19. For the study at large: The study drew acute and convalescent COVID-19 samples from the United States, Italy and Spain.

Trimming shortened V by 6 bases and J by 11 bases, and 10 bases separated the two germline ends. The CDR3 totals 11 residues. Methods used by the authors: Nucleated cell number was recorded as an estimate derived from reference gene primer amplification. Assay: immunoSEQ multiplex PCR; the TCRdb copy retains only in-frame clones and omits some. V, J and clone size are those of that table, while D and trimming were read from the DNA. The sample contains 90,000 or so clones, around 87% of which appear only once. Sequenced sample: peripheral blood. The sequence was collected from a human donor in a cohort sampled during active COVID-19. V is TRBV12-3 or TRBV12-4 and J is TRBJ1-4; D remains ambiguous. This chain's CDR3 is CASSSARKLFF. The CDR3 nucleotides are TGTGCCAGCAGCTCCGCCCGGAAACTGTTTTTT.